These 17 T cell receptor beta chains share one sample of origin, sequenced in a study of T cell changes during pregnancy in multiple sclerosis. Measured with immunoSEQ multiplex PCR; TCRdb has only the in-frame clones, and not every one. The data hold roughly 90,000 clones, with less than 95% observed a single time. The specimen was peripheral blood, collected in the first trimester of pregnancy. These receptors were collected from a female donor in good health, enrolled as a control in a pregnancy study.

The chain combines TRBV9 with TRBJ1-2; tentatively, D is TRBD1 (5 bases). Germline assignment: CDR1 SGDLS and CDR2 YYNGEE. This CDR3 is 13 amino acids long. The V and J ends lost 3 bases and 5 bases respectively, with 11 bases between them. Here the CDR3 DNA reads TGTGCCAGCAGCGAAGGGGCGGATTATGGCTACACCTTC. As protein: CASSEGADYGYTF.

The rearrangement links TRBV7-2 to TRBJ2-5; tentatively, D is TRBD2 (7 bases). In germline, CDR1 is SGHTA, CDR2 FQGNSA. This CDR3 has 15 amino acids. Trimming pared 3 bases from V and 5 bases from J, leaving 16 bases between. CDR3 sequence reads: CASSFQRGGRETQYF. The CDR3 DNA reads as TGTGCCAGCAGCTTTCAAAGGGGGGGGAGGGAGACCCAGTACTTC. The whole variable domain, remainder taken from reference TRBV7-2 and TRBJ2-5, is GAGVSQSPSNKVTEKGKDVELRCDPISGHTALYWYRQSLGQGLEFLIYFQGNSAPDKSGLPSDRFSAERTGGSVSTLTIQRTQQEDSAVYLCASSFQRGGRETQYFGPGTRLLVL.

The chain combines TRBV15 with TRBJ1-4; 7 bases align to TRBD1. Unmatched junction bases numbered 3, after V lost 3 bases and J lost 5 bases. From germline, CDR1 is LNHNV and CDR2 YYDKDF (reference sequence). This CDR3 has 14 residues. The CDR3 sequence is CATSRNRGNEKLFF. In nucleotides, the CDR3 is TGTGCCACCAGCAGGAACAGGGGAAATGAAAAACTGTTTTTT. Filled out from reference TRBV15 and TRBJ1-4, the complete variable domain reads DAMVIQNPRYQVTQFGKPVTLSCSQTLNHNVMYWYQQKSSQAPKLLFHYYDKDFNNEADTPDNFQSRRPNTSFCFLDIRSPGLGDTAMYLCATSRNRGNEKLFFGSGTQLSVL.

The CDR3 coding sequence is TGTGCCAGCAGCTTAGGGGGGACCTCCTACGAGCAGTACTTC. As protein: CASSLGGTSYEQYF. The chain couples TRBV7-3 to TRBJ2-7, with D perhaps TRBD2 (6 bases). Looked up from germline, CDR1 is SGHTA and CDR2 is FQGTGA. V lost 2 bases, J lost 0 bases, and 8 bases lay in between. The CDR3 totals 14 residues.

V and J are TRBV10-3 and TRBJ1-1; the D is unclear. The CDR3 consists of 11 residues. V was shortened by 7 bases and J by 4 bases, with 7 bases between the two germline ends. Germline V gene data show CDR1 as ENHRY and CDR2 as SYGVKD. CDR3 DNA sequence: TGTGCCATCAAGGAGAGCACTGAAGCTTTCTTT. Its protein is CAIKESTEAFF.

V and J are TRBV9 and TRBJ2-7; TRBD1 matches 8 bases. From germline, CDR1 is SGDLS and CDR2 YYNGEE. The CDR3 has 15 residues. The ends lost 3 bases at V and 0 bases at J; junction bases unmatched: 5. The CDR3 coding sequence is TGTGCCAGCAGCGGGGGGGACAGGAGCTCCTACGAGCAGTACTTC. Amino acid sequence: CASSGGDRSSYEQYF.

V usage is TRBV30 and J usage is TRBJ1-2, with 7 bases lining up with TRBD1. This CDR3 comprises 12 residues. The germline gives CDR1 GTSNPN, CDR2 SVGIG (reference sequence). Trimming cost V 2 bases and J 4 bases; bases outside gene matches: 1. The CDR3 bases are TGTGCCTGGAGTCGGGACAGCTATGGCTACACCTTC. It translates to CAWSRDSYGYTF. The whole variable domain, remainder taken from reference TRBV30 and TRBJ1-2, is SQTIHQWPATLVQPVGSPLSLECTVEGTSNPNLYWYRQAAGRGLQLLFYSVGIGQISSEVPQNLSASRPQDRQFILSSKKLLLSDSGFYLCAWSRDSYGYTFGSGTRLTVV.

The chain couples TRBV6-5 to TRBJ2-4; D might be TRBD2 (6 bases). Trimming stripped 5 bases from V and 3 bases from J, with 11 bases between. The germline gives CDR1 MNHEY, CDR2 SVGAGI. This CDR3 contains 14 residues. CDR3 region: CASSQRGLKNIQYF. For the CDR3, the DNA is TGTGCCAGCAGTCAACGGGGACTCAAAAACATTCAGTACTTC.

CDR3 region: CASSLVPGAGEGYGYTF. The CDR3 DNA reads TGTGCCAGCAGCTTGGTTCCAGGGGCCGGCGAGGGCTATGGCTACACCTTC. J is TRBJ1-2 and V is TRBV7-2; possibly TRBD1 for D (6 bases). Deletions cut 3 bases from V and 4 bases from J, with 21 bases between. Germline V CDR1 and CDR2: SGHTA, FQGNSA. This CDR3 region has 17 residues. Filled out from reference TRBV7-2 and TRBJ1-2, the complete variable domain reads GAGVSQSPSNKVTEKGKDVELRCDPISGHTALYWYRQSLGQGLEFLIYFQGNSAPDKSGLPSDRFSAERTGGSVSTLTIQRTQQEDSAVYLCASSLVPGAGEGYGYTFGSGTRLTVV.

CDR3 bases: TGTGCCAGCAGCGCCGGACAGGTCGGCACAGATACGCAGTATTTT. Amino acids: CASSAGQVGTDTQYF. The J gene is TRBJ2-3, the V gene TRBV9; the match to TRBD1 covers 7 bases. The CDR3 is made up of 15 amino acids. The V gene end was trimmed by 3 bases and the J gene end by 1 base; junction bases not matched to a gene: 5. CDR1 SGDLS and CDR2 YYNGEE come from the germline V gene.

The V and J genes are TRBV28 and TRBJ1-4, with D possibly matching TRBD1 (6 bases). V lost 7 bases and J 8 bases, leaving 14 bases between the germline ends. The CDR3 extends over 13 amino acids. Germline V CDR1 and CDR2: MDHEN, SYDVKM. CDR3 sequence: CASNRAAREKLFF. Written as DNA, the CDR3 is TGTGCCAGCAACAGGGCTGCTCGGGAAAAACTGTTTTTT.

This chain links TRBV19 with TRBJ1-1; D is undetermined. CDR3 size: 14 residues. Between the trimmed V and J ends, which lost 4 bases and 6 bases, there was a span of 15 bases. Germline assignment: CDR1 LNHDA and CDR2 SQIVND (reference sequence). Written as DNA, the CDR3 is TGTGCCAGTAGTAAGAGAAGTTCTATAGCTGAAGCTTTCTTT. It codes for CASSKRSSIAEAFF.

This chain connects TRBV4-1 to TRBJ2-3, with 10 nucleotides matching TRBD2. With V trimmed by 1 base and J by 4 bases, 5 bases remained unmatched. Germline V gene data show CDR1 as MGHRA and CDR2 as YSYEKL. This CDR3 region has 16 residues. The CDR3 sequence is CASSQVRAGGSDTQYF. DNA of the CDR3: TGCGCCAGCAGCCAAGTACGAGCGGGGGGGTCAGATACGCAGTATTTT.

For the CDR3, the DNA is TGTGCCAGCAGTTACGACAGGGAATACGAGCAGTACTTC. Translation gives CASSYDREYEQYF. The V call is TRBV2, the J call TRBJ2-7; 7 bases are a match to TRBD1. Trimming removed 5 bases from V and 4 bases from J; junction bases left unmatched: 5. The CDR3 runs 13 residues. Germline CDR1 SNHLY, CDR2 FYNNEI.

The rearrangement uses TRBV19 and TRBJ1-2, with 8 bases aligning to TRBD1. After removal of 10 bases from V and 3 bases from J, the junction contained 7 bases not matched to a gene. This CDR3 region has 13 residues. Germline assignment: CDR1 LNHDA and CDR2 SQIVND (reference sequence). The chain's CDR3 is CATDRGWDYGYTF. The CDR3 DNA follows: TGTGCCACAGACAGGGGATGGGACTATGGCTACACCTTC.

J is TRBJ1-1 and V is TRBV7-8, with 9 bases fitting TRBD1. CDR3 length: 16 amino acids. The J segment lost 0 bases and the V segment lost 5 bases, leaving 7 bases of the junction unmatched. The V gene's germline CDR1 is SGHVS and CDR2 FQNEAQ. The CDR3 coding sequence is TGTGCCAGCAGCACAGGGGGCCAGTTTATGAACACTGAAGCTTTCTTT. Translating it yields CASSTGGQFMNTEAFF.

V is TRBV15 and J is TRBJ2-6; weak D call: TRBD2 (6 bases). The germline gives CDR1 LNHNV, CDR2 YYDKDF (reference sequence). The CDR3 loop spans 13 amino acids. Trimming removed 3 bases from V and 10 bases from J, with 10 bases in between. The CDR3 reads CATSRRDLNVLTF. The DNA for the CDR3 is TGTGCCACCAGCAGGCGGGACCTGAACGTCCTGACTTTC.